One and the same sample provided the 18 T cell receptor beta chains below, sequenced in a study of T cell repertoires in cytomegalovirus infection (dated by TCRdb to the late 2010s). The sample was run on an Illumina HiSeq 1500. Using fastp trimming at Q25 and MiXCR clonotype assembly, TCRdb reanalyzed the public sequencing data and kept in-frame beta chains. Under each unique CDR3 protein, matching rows form one entry showing the most common genes and DNA. This sample is represented by 680,000 or so distinct CDR3 sequences; less than 40% of them were singletons. The ten biggest clones cover around 2.8% of the sample. Source material: PBMCs. The receptors stem from a human donor in good health (CMV status not recorded). Some clones in this sample may be carry-over from other donors' samples.

With respect to this clonotype: The missing conserved phenylalanine or tryptophan at the end of this CDR3 makes a read error likely. The chain links TRBV7-8 to TRBJ2-7; perhaps D is TRBD1 or TRBD2 (6 bases each). Germline V gene sequence: CDR1 SGHVS, CDR2 FQNEAQ. Trimming removed 2 bases from V and 4 bases from J, with 15 bases in between. CDR3 length equals 15 residues. The CDR3 is CASSLISGGAYEQYL. For the CDR3, the DNA is TGTGCCAGCAGCTTAATCTCCGGGGGCGCTTACGAGCAGTACTTA.

The V call is TRBV4-1, the J call TRBJ2-1; TRBD1 might be the D (6 bases). V was shortened by 4 bases and J by 8 bases, with 15 bases between the two germline ends. CDR3 length equals 14 residues. Germline V CDR1 and CDR2: MGHRA, YSYEKL. The CDR3 DNA sequence: TGCGCCAGCAGCCCCCAGGGGCGGATCGATGAGCAGTTCTTC. Translation: CASSPQGRIDEQFF.

This chain links TRBV7-2 with TRBJ1-5, with D uncertain. This CDR3 is built from 15 residues. From germline, CDR1 is SGHTA and CDR2 FQGNSA. V was shortened by 2 bases and J by 0 bases, with 8 bases between the two germline ends. The CDR3 protein is CASSLKSNSNQPQHF. Here the CDR3 DNA reads TGTGCCAGCAGCTTAAAGAGCAATAGCAATCAGCCCCAGCATTTT.

The genes are TRBV7-8 and TRBJ1-2, with 7 bases aligning to TRBD1. V lost 1 base, J lost 7 bases, and 6 bases stayed unmatched. Germline CDR1 SGHVS, CDR2 FQNEAQ. This CDR3 region has 14 residues. The CDR3 loop is CASSLERGQGGYTF. Written as DNA, the CDR3 is TGTGCCAGCAGCTTAGAAAGGGGGCAAGGTGGCTACACCTTC.

This clonotype has only a few counts. The gene calls are TRBV20-1 and TRBJ1-4, with 9 positions matching TRBD1. V lost 3 bases to trimming and J lost 8 bases; unmatched junction nucleotides: 4. Per the germline V gene, CDR1 is DFQATT and CDR2 is SNEGSKA (reference sequence). The length of the CDR3 is 13 residues. This CDR3 reads CSARGTGYEKLFF. The CDR3 nucleotides read TGCAGTGCTAGGGGGACAGGGTACGAAAAACTGTTTTTT.

This chain links TRBV28 with TRBJ2-6; 9 positions agree with TRBD1. There are 18 residues in the CDR3. Germline V gene data show CDR1 as MDHEN and CDR2 as SYDVKM. J gave up 2 bases and V 5 bases, and 10 bases lay outside the gene matches. The CDR3 region is CASSPNRGRVTGANVLTF. The CDR3, as DNA: TGTGCCAGCAGTCCCAACAGGGGGCGAGTTACTGGGGCCAACGTCCTGACTTTC. The variable domain in full, with the rest retrieved from reference TRBV28 and TRBJ2-6, is DVKVTQSSRYLVKRTGEKVFLECVQDMDHENMFWYRQDPGLGLRLIYFSYDVKMKEKGDIPEGYSVSREKKERFSLILESASTNQTSMYLCASSPNRGRVTGANVLTFGAGSRLTVL.

As concerns this clonotype: Given a much more abundant clone one base away, this may be a read error. The V call is TRBV7-2, the J call TRBJ1-2; 7 bases are a match to TRBD1. This CDR3 has 14 amino acids. J gave up 8 bases and V 5 bases, and 11 bases lay outside the gene matches. Per the germline V gene, CDR1 is SGHTA and CDR2 is FQGNSA. The CDR3 sequence is CASSPWEGAEGYTF. CDR3 in DNA: TGTGCCAGCAGCCCTTGGGAGGGGGCGGAGGGCTACACCTTC. Variable domain in full (rest from reference TRBV7-2 and TRBJ1-2): GAGVSQSPSNKVTEKGKDVELRCDPISGHTALYWYRQSLGQGLEFLIYFQGNSAPDKSGLPSDRFSAERTGGSVSTLTIQRTQQEDSAVYLCASSPWEGAEGYTFGSGTRLTVV.

The V call is TRBV4-2, the J call TRBJ2-3; D is uncertain. The CDR3 runs to 16 residues. V was pared by 0 bases and J by 2 bases, with 12 bases between. Germline-derived CDR1 and CDR2 are LGHNA and YNFKEQ. The CDR3 bases are TGTGCCAGCAGCCAAGAGGGCTCCCAACACACAGATACGCAGTATTTT. Its translation is CASSQEGSQHTDTQYF.

The table lists this clonotype with a few counts. J is TRBJ1-6 and V is TRBV14; tentative D call: TRBD1 (5 bases). V lost 3 bases to trimming and J lost 7 bases, with 16 bases between them. CDR1 SGHDN and CDR2 FVKESK come from the germline V gene. This CDR3 is built from 16 residues. As DNA, the CDR3 is TGTGCCAGCAGCCAGCGGGGGTTGAGGCTGAATTCACCCCTCCACTTT. It yields the protein CASSQRGLRLNSPLHF. Filled out from reference TRBV14 and TRBJ1-6, the complete variable domain reads EAGVTQFPSHSVIEKGQTVTLRCDPISGHDNLYWYRRVMGKEIKFLLHFVKESKQDESGMPNNRFLAERTGGTYSTLKVQPAELEDSGVYFCASSQRGLRLNSPLHFGNGTRLTVT.

This clonotype was recorded only once. This sequence joins TRBV14 and TRBJ1-1, with a tentative D call TRBD1 (5 bases). The CDR3 spans 16 residues. The V end was cut by 4 bases, the J end by 4 bases, with 19 bases between. CDR1 and CDR2 (germline): SGHDN, FVKESK. This chain's CDR3 is CASSPQSGVRGTEAFF. DNA of the CDR3: TGTGCCAGCAGCCCACAATCGGGGGTGAGAGGCACTGAAGCTTTCTTT. Combining the CDR3 with reference TRBV14 and TRBJ1-1 gives the whole variable domain EAGVTQFPSHSVIEKGQTVTLRCDPISGHDNLYWYRRVMGKEIKFLLHFVKESKQDESGMPNNRFLAERTGGTYSTLKVQPAELEDSGVYFCASSPQSGVRGTEAFFGQGTRLTVV.

The table lists this clonotype with a few counts. This chain joins TRBV24-1 and TRBJ2-5, with 8 bases lining up with TRBD1. Germline V CDR1 and CDR2: KGHDR, SFDVKD. Unmatched junction bases numbered 7, after V lost 9 bases and J lost 2 bases. This CDR3 has 14 residues. The CDR3: CATGGQGKQETQYF. Here the CDR3 DNA reads TGTGCCACCGGTGGACAGGGAAAACAAGAGACCCAGTACTTC.

Ten or more counts support this clonotype. The chain has TRBV7-2 and TRBJ2-7, with 7 bases fitting TRBD2. The germline gives CDR1 SGHTA, CDR2 FQGNSA. V lost 3 bases to trimming and J lost 0 bases; unmatched junction nucleotides: 8. The CDR3 loop spans 16 amino acids. This CDR3 is CASSFIASGSSYEQYF. CDR3 nucleotides: TGTGCCAGCAGCTTTATCGCTAGCGGTAGCTCCTACGAGCAGTACTTC.

This chain links TRBV19 with TRBJ1-2; TRBD1 aligns across 7 bases. This CDR3 contains 15 residues. J gave up 3 bases and V 2 bases, and 6 bases lay outside the gene matches. Germline CDR1 is LNHDA and CDR2 is SQIVND (reference sequence). The CDR3 protein is CASSIPRGGDYGYTF. Written as DNA, the CDR3 is TGTGCCAGTAGTATACCCAGAGGGGGCGACTATGGCTACACCTTC.

This clonotype was seen just once. The chain combines TRBV5-6 with TRBJ1-5; D uncertain. Germline V lookup: CDR1 SGHDT, CDR2 YYEEEE. The CDR3 is made up of 13 amino acids. V was clipped by 1 base and J by 5 bases, with 7 bases between them. The CDR3 bases are TGTGCCAGCAGCTTGCAGGAATATCAGCCCCAGCATTTT. Its translation is CASSLQEYQPQHF.

The sample holds many counts of this clonotype. V usage is TRBV12-3 or TRBV12-4 and J usage is TRBJ2-5, with D uncertain. V was trimmed by 3 bases and J by 5 bases, leaving 10 bases between them. The CDR3 totals 13 residues. CDR3 coding DNA: TGTGCCAGCAGTTTGGTAATTGGGGAGACCCAGTACTTC. This encodes CASSLVIGETQYF.

The rearrangement joins TRBV7-9 to TRBJ2-1; D is possibly TRBD1 or TRBD2 (5 bases each). Trimming cost V 3 bases and J 5 bases, with 14 bases left between them. Germline values: CDR1 SEHNR, CDR2 FQNEAQ (reference sequence). This CDR3 contains 15 residues. This CDR3 reads CASSFKVGTDNEQFF. The CDR3, as DNA: TGTGCCAGCAGCTTTAAGGTCGGGACGGACAATGAGCAGTTCTTC.

This clonotype was detected only a few times. This sequence joins TRBV19 and TRBJ1-2; D possibly corresponds to TRBD1 (6 bases). The V end was cut by 5 bases, the J end by 4 bases, with 14 bases between. The CDR3 spans 14 residues. Germline values: CDR1 LNHDA, CDR2 SQIVND (reference sequence). In DNA form, the CDR3 reads TGTGCCAGTAGTCGGGACACCCGCAGCTATGGCTACACCTTC. Translating it yields CASSRDTRSYGYTF.

The genes are TRBV6-6 and TRBJ2-2; D might be TRBD1 or TRBD2, each matching 5 bases. This CDR3 is 15 amino acids long. Germline loops: CDR1 MNHNY, CDR2 SVGAGI (reference sequence). The V gene lost 6 bases and the J gene lost 6 bases, with 17 bases spanning the gap. For the CDR3, the DNA is TGTGCCAGCAGCATTGGGGGTGCCGGGCCCGGGGAGCTGTTTTTT. This translates into CASSIGGAGPGELFF.